This is a list of T cell receptor beta chains from one sample in a study of blood T cell repertoires in COVID-19. Here immunoSEQ multiplex PCR was the method, and the copy in TCRdb shows in-frame clones only, minus some. The sample holds approximately 220,000 clones, about 83% seen once. The sequencing sample was made of PBMCs or T cells enriched from blood (not recorded which). The receptors stem from a woman between 35 and 50 years old who had been exposed to COVID-19. Each CDR3 is given with its conserved first and last residue. The order of the fields is D gene, J gene, V gene, clone size, CDR3 DNA, CDR3 protein. D genes are given only for firm matches. A clone size is listed for some rows: how often the clone was seen (once, few, many), or a class if it is expanded.

d_gene: NA
j_gene: TRBJ1-1
v_gene: TRBV20-1
abundance: NA
CDR3nt: TGCAGTGCTAGTAAGACGTCGGGGAACACTGAAGCTTTCTTT
CDR3aa: CSASKTSGNTEAFF

d_gene: NA
j_gene: TRBJ1-4
v_gene: TRBV5-5
abundance: NA
CDR3nt: TGTGCCAGCAGCCGAGCACAGGTTTCGGCTAATGAAAAACTGTTTTTT
CDR3aa: CASSRAQVSANEKLFF

d_gene: NA
j_gene: TRBJ1-4
v_gene: TRBV27
abundance: many
CDR3nt: TGTGCCAGCAGCCTACGCAGGGAAGCTAGTGAAAAACTGTTTTTT
CDR3aa: CASSLRREASEKLFF

d_gene: NA
j_gene: TRBJ1-5
v_gene: TRBV4-2
abundance: NA
CDR3nt: TGTGCCAGCAGCCAAGGACAGTACAATCAGCCCCAGCATTTT
CDR3aa: CASSQGQYNQPQHF

d_gene: NA
j_gene: TRBJ1-5
v_gene: TRBV5-1
abundance: NA
CDR3nt: TGCGCCAGCAGCTTGGAGGGGGAATCGGATCAGCCCCAGCATTTT
CDR3aa: CASSLEGESDQPQHF

d_gene: NA
j_gene: TRBJ1-1
v_gene: TRBV27
abundance: NA
CDR3nt: TGTGCCAGCAAGCCTACCGGGATAGCTAGGAACACTGAAGCTTTCTTT
CDR3aa: CASKPTGIARNTEAFF

d_gene: NA
j_gene: TRBJ1-2
v_gene: TRBV6-5
abundance: few
CDR3nt: TGTGCCAGCAGTTACTCGCAGGAGGACTATGGCTACACCTTC
CDR3aa: CASSYSQEDYGYTF

d_gene: NA
j_gene: TRBJ1-1
v_gene: TRBV28
abundance: NA
CDR3nt: TGTGCCAGCAGTTTGGCGTCAGCGGGAAACACTGAAGCTTTCTTT
CDR3aa: CASSLASAGNTEAFF

d_gene: TRBD1
j_gene: TRBJ2-7
v_gene: TRBV9
abundance: NA
CDR3nt: TGTGCCAGCAGCGGGACAGGGGCCCCATACGAGCAGTACTTC
CDR3aa: CASSGTGAPYEQYF

d_gene: TRBD1
j_gene: TRBJ2-3
v_gene: TRBV4-1
abundance: NA
CDR3nt: TGCGCCAGCAGCCAAGATCGGGGCAGGGGGCTGGGCACAGATACGCAGTATTTT
CDR3aa: CASSQDRGRGLGTDTQYF

d_gene: NA
j_gene: TRBJ2-6
v_gene: TRBV3-1/TRBV3-2
abundance: NA
CDR3nt: TGTGCCAGCAGCCCCGGACAGACAAGAAACTCTGGGGCCAACGTCCTGACTTTC
CDR3aa: CASSPGQTRNSGANVLTF

d_gene: NA
j_gene: TRBJ2-7
v_gene: TRBV19
abundance: few
CDR3nt: TGTGCCAGTAGTATCGGCCTAGCGCTCGAGCAGTACTTC
CDR3aa: CASSIGLALEQYF

d_gene: TRBD1
j_gene: TRBJ1-6
v_gene: TRBV16
abundance: NA
CDR3nt: TGTGCCAGCAGCCAAAGACAGGGCGATTCACCCCTCCACTTT
CDR3aa: CASSQRQGDSPLHF

d_gene: TRBD1
j_gene: TRBJ1-2
v_gene: TRBV5-6
abundance: few
CDR3nt: TGTGCCAGCAGCTTGGACAGGGGACCCGGCTACACCTTC
CDR3aa: CASSLDRGPGYTF

d_gene: NA
j_gene: TRBJ1-1
v_gene: TRBV6-5
abundance: NA
CDR3nt: TGTGCCAGCAAATCCCGCTACCCCCCTGAAGCTTTCTTT
CDR3aa: CASKSRYPPEAFF

d_gene: TRBD1
j_gene: TRBJ1-4
v_gene: TRBV19
abundance: few
CDR3nt: TGTGCCAGTAGTCCCGGGACAGCCCCTGAAAAACTGTTTTTT
CDR3aa: CASSPGTAPEKLFF

d_gene: TRBD1
j_gene: TRBJ1-1
v_gene: TRBV5-1
abundance: NA
CDR3nt: TGCGCCAGCAGCGGGGGACAGATGGAAGCTTTCTTT
CDR3aa: CASSGGQMEAFF

d_gene: NA
j_gene: TRBJ2-2
v_gene: TRBV7-3
abundance: once
CDR3nt: TGTGCCAGCAGCTTATCCCCCGGGGGGAACACCGGGGAGCTGTTTTTT
CDR3aa: CASSLSPGGNTGELFF

d_gene: TRBD2
j_gene: TRBJ2-1
v_gene: TRBV20-1
abundance: NA
CDR3nt: TGCAGTGCTAGTTTAGCGGGGGGGCGGGACAATGAGCAGTTCTTC
CDR3aa: CSASLAGGRDNEQFF

d_gene: NA
j_gene: TRBJ1-5
v_gene: TRBV3-1/TRBV3-2
abundance: NA
CDR3nt: TGTGCCAGCAGCCAAGATAGGCGCCAGGGATCCAATCAGCCCCAGCATTTT
CDR3aa: CASSQDRRQGSNQPQHF

d_gene: NA
j_gene: TRBJ1-3
v_gene: TRBV6-5
abundance: NA
CDR3nt: TGTGCCAGCAGTTACAGGGGAACTGGAAACACCATATATTTT
CDR3aa: CASSYRGTGNTIYF

d_gene: TRBD1
j_gene: TRBJ1-2
v_gene: TRBV29-1
abundance: NA
CDR3nt: TGCAGCGTCGATGACAGGGGGTCTGGCTACACCTTC
CDR3aa: CSVDDRGSGYTF

d_gene: TRBD1
j_gene: TRBJ1-1
v_gene: TRBV28
abundance: NA
CDR3nt: TGTGCCAGCAGTTTATCTGGACAGGCGAACACTGAAGCTTTCTTT
CDR3aa: CASSLSGQANTEAFF